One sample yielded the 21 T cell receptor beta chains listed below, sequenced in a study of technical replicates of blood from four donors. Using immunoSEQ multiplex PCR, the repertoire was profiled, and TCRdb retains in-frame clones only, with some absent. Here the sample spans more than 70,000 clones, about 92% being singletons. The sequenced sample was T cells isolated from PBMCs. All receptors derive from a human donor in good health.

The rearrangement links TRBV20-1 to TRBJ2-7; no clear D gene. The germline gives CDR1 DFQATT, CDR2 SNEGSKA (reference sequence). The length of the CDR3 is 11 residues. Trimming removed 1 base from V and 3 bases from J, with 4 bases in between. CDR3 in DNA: TGCAGTGCTAGAGTAGTCTACGAGCAGTACTTC. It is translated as CSARVVYEQYF.

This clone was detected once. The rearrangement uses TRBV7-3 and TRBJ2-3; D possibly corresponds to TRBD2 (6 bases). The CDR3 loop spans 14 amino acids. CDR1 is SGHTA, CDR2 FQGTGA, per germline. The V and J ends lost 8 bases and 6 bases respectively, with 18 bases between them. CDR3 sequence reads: CASSFGTASDTQYF. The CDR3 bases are TGTGCCAGCTCTTTTGGGACTGCCTCGGATACGCAGTATTTT. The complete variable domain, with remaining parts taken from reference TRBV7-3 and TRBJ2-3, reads GAGVSQTPSNKVTEKGKYVELRCDPISGHTALYWYRQSLGQGPEFLIYFQGTGAADDSGLPNDRFFAVRPEGSVSTLKIQRTERGDSAVYLCASSFGTASDTQYFGPGTRLTVL.

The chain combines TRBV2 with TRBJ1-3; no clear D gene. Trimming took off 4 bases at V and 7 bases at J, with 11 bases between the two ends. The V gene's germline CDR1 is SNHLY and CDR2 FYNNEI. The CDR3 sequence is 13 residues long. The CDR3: CASSAGSPNTIYF. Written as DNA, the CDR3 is TGTGCCAGCAGTGCGGGGAGTCCGAACACCATATATTTT.

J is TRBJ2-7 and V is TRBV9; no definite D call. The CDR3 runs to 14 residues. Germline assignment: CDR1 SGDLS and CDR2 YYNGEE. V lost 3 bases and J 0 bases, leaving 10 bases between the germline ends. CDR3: CASSGMLGSYEQYF. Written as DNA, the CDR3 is TGTGCCAGCAGCGGGATGCTAGGCTCCTACGAGCAGTACTTC.

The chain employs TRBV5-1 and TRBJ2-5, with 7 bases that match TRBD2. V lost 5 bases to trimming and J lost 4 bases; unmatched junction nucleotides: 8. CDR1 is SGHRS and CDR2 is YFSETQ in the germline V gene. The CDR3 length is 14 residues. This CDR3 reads CASSQQPGGETQYF. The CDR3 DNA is TGCGCCAGCAGTCAACAACCGGGAGGAGAGACCCAGTACTTC.

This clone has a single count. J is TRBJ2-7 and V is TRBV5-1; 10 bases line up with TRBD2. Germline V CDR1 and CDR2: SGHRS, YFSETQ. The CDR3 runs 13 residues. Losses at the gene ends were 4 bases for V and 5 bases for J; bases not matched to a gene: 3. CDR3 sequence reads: CASSAGTSDEQYF. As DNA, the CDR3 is TGCGCCAGCAGCGCCGGGACTAGCGACGAGCAGTACTTC.

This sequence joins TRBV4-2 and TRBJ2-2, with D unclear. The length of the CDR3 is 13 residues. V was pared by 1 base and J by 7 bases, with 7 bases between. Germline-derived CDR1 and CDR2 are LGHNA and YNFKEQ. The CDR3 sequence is CASSQALGGELFF. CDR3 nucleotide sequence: TGTGCCAGCAGCCAAGCTCTCGGCGGGGAGCTGTTTTTT.

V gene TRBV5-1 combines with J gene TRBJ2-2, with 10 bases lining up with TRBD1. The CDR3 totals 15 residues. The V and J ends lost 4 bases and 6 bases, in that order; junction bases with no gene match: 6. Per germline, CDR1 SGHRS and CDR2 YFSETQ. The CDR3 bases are TGCGCCAGCAGCCGGGGGACAGGGGTGGCCGGGGAGCTGTTTTTT. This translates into CASSRGTGVAGELFF. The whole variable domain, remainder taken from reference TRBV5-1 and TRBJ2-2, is KAGVTQTPRYLIKTRGQQVTLSCSPISGHRSVSWYQQTPGQGLQFLFEYFSETQRNKGNFPGRFSGRQFSNSRSEMNVSTLELGDSALYLCASSRGTGVAGELFFGEGSRLTVL.

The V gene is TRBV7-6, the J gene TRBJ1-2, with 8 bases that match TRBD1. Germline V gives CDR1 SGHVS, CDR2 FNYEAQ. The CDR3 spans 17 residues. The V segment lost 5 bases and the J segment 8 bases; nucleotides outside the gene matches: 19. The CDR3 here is CASSRRTAPGGASGYTF. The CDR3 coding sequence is TGTGCCAGCAGCCGCAGAACGGCTCCAGGGGGCGCCTCCGGCTACACCTTC.

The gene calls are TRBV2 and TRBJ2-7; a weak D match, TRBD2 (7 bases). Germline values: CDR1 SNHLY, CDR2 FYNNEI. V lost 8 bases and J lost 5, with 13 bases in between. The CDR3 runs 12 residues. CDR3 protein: CASGGGGNEQYF. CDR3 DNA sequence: TGTGCCAGCGGAGGGGGGGGGAACGAGCAGTACTTC.

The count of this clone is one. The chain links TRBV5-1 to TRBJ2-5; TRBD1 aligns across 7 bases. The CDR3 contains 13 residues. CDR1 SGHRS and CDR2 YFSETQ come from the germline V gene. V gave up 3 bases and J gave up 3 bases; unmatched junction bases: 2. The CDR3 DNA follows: TGCGCCAGCAGCTCTACAGGGGAAGAGACCCAGTACTTC. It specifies CASSSTGEETQYF. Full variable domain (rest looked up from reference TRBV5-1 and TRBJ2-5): KAGVTQTPRYLIKTRGQQVTLSCSPISGHRSVSWYQQTPGQGLQFLFEYFSETQRNKGNFPGRFSGRQFSNSRSEMNVSTLELGDSALYLCASSSTGEETQYFGPGTRLLVL.

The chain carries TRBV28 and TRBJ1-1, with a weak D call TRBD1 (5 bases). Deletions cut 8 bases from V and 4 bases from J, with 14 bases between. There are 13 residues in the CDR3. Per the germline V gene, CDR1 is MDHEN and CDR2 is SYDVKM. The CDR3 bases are TGTGCCAGCTTCTCGGGGGGGGGCACTGAAGCTTTCTTT. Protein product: CASFSGGGTEAFF. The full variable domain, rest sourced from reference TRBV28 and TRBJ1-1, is DVKVTQSSRYLVKRTGEKVFLECVQDMDHENMFWYRQDPGLGLRLIYFSYDVKMKEKGDIPEGYSVSREKKERFSLILESASTNQTSMYLCASFSGGGTEAFFGQGTRLTVV.

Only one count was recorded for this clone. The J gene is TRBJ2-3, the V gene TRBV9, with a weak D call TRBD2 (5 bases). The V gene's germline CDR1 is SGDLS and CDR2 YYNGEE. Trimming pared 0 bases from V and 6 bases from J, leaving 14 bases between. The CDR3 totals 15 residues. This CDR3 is CASSVAHGAADTQYF. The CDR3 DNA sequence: TGTGCCAGCAGCGTAGCTCACGGAGCGGCGGATACGCAGTATTTT.

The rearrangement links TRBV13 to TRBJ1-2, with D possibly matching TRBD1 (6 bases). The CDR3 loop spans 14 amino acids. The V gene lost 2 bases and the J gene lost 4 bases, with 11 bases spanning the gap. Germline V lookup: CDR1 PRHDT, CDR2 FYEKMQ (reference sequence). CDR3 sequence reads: CASSLTQGVYGYTF. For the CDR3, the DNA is TGTGCCAGCAGCTTAACACAGGGTGTCTATGGCTACACCTTC.

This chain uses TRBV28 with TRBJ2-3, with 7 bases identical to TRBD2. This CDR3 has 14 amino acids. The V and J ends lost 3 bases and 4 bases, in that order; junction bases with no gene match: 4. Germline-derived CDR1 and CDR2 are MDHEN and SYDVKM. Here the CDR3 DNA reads TGTGCCAGCAGTTTTTACGGGAGGTCAGATACGCAGTATTTT. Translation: CASSFYGRSDTQYF.

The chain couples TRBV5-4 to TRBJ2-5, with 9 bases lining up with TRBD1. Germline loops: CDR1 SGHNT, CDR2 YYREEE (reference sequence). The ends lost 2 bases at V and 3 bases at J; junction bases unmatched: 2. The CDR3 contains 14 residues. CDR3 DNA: TGTGCCAGCAGCTTCTGGACAGGGGAAGAGACCCAGTACTTC. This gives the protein CASSFWTGEETQYF.

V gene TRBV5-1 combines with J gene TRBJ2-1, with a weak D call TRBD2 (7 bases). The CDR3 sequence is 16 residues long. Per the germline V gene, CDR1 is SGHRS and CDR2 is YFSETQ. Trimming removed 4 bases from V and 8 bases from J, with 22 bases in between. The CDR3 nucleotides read TGCGCCAGCAGCGACTGGACTAGTCGCAAGGGGGATGAGCAGTTCTTC. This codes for CASSDWTSRKGDEQFF.

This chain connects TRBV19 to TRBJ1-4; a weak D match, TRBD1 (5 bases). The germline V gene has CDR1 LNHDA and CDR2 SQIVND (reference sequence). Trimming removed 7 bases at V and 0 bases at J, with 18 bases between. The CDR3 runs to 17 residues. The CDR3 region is CASNLPAGNATNEKLFF. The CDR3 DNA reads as TGTGCCAGTAACCTCCCGGCAGGGAATGCAACTAATGAAAAACTGTTTTTT. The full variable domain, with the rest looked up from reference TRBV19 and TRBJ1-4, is DGGITQSPKYLFRKEGQNVTLSCEQNLNHDAMYWYRQDPGQGLRLIYYSQIVNDFQKGDIAEGYSVSREKKESFPLTVTSAQKNPTAFYLCASNLPAGNATNEKLFFGSGTQLSVL.

The CDR3: CASRYGTASYNEQFF. For the CDR3, the DNA is TGTGCCAGCAGATACGGGACAGCTTCCTACAATGAGCAGTTCTTC. V usage is TRBV28 and J usage is TRBJ2-1; 7 positions match TRBD1. CDR3 size: 15 residues. The germline CDR1 and CDR2 sequences are MDHEN and SYDVKM. V shed 6 bases and J 1 base; nucleotides not matched to a gene: 6. The full variable domain, completed using reference TRBV28 and TRBJ2-1, is DVKVTQSSRYLVKRTGEKVFLECVQDMDHENMFWYRQDPGLGLRLIYFSYDVKMKEKGDIPEGYSVSREKKERFSLILESASTNQTSMYLCASRYGTASYNEQFFGPGTRLTVL.

In DNA, the CDR3 is TGTGCCAGCAGCATCCACGGTCGCACGGGCAATCAGCCCCAGCATTTT. Translated, it gives CASSIHGRTGNQPQHF. The genes are TRBV21-1 and TRBJ1-5. TRBV21-1 is given as a pseudogene. This CDR3 has 16 residues.

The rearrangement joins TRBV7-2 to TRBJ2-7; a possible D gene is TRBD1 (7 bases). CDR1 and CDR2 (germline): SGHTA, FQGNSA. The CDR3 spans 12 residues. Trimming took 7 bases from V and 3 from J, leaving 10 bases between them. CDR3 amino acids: CASTQGGYEQYF. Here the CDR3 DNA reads TGTGCCAGCACCCAGGGGGGCTACGAGCAGTACTTC.